One and the same sample provided the 27 T cell receptor beta chains below, sequenced in a study of siplizumab effects on memory and regulatory T cells. Produced via immunoSEQ multiplex PCR; TCRdb's table is partial and in-frame only. The sample lists some 100,000 clones, about 91% occurring once. What was sequenced was Tregs sorted from blood. The source of these receptors is a human donor in good health.

The rearrangement links TRBV29-1 to TRBJ2-3; D may correspond to TRBD1 or TRBD2 (5 bases each). Trimming left V 2 bases short and J 1 base short, with 10 bases between. Germline CDR1 SQVTM, CDR2 ANQGSEA. The CDR3 length is 14 residues. CDR3 nucleotides: TGCAGCGTTGAAAGATGGGACCGCACAGATACGCAGTATTTT. Translated, it gives CSVERWDRTDTQYF.

The V call is TRBV9, the J call TRBJ1-5; possible D gene TRBD1, 5 bases. CDR1 and CDR2 from the germline V gene are SGDLS and YYNGEE. V dropped 0 bases and J dropped 9 bases, with 13 bases sitting between them. The CDR3 spans 14 residues. The CDR3 sequence is CASSVDGGSRPQHF. In nucleotides, the CDR3 is TGTGCCAGCAGCGTAGATGGGGGTTCTCGGCCCCAGCATTTT.

The chain carries TRBV27 and TRBJ2-6; the D is unclear. V shed 3 bases and J shed 2 bases, with 8 bases lying between them. This CDR3 spans 15 amino acids. The germline gives CDR1 MNHEY, CDR2 SMNVEV (reference sequence). DNA for the CDR3: TGTGCCAGCAGTTTCGAGGCTGCTGGGGCCAACGTCCTGACTTTC. This gives the protein CASSFEAAGANVLTF.

This clone was recorded only once. The rearrangement joins TRBV7-9 to TRBJ2-2; D possibly corresponds to TRBD2 (5 bases). CDR3 length equals 14 residues. Germline loops: CDR1 SEHNR, CDR2 FQNEAQ (reference sequence). The V end was cut by 2 bases, the J end by 4 bases, with 8 bases between. In nucleotides, the CDR3 is TGTGCCAGCAGCTTACTTGCGGGCACCGGGGAGCTGTTTTTT. It specifies CASSLLAGTGELFF.

For the CDR3, the DNA is TGCGCCAGCAAAGATGGCGGTTCCTACAATGAGCAGTTCTTC. Translating gives CASKDGGSYNEQFF. The rearrangement links TRBV10-2 to TRBJ2-1; D gene uncertain. Germline V gene data show CDR1 as WSHSY and CDR2 as SAAADI. Trimming left V 7 bases short and J 1 base short, with 11 bases between. The length of the CDR3 is 14 residues.

The chain uses TRBV6-1 and TRBJ2-2; tentative D call: TRBD1 (6 bases). The V gene's germline CDR1 is MNHNS and CDR2 SASEGT. The CDR3 runs to 15 residues. Between the trimmed V and J ends, which lost 6 bases and 2 bases, there was a span of 13 bases. CDR3 nucleotide sequence: TGTGCCAGCAGGAGGACAGCCCGAAACACCGGGGAGCTGTTTTTT. Encoded protein: CASRRTARNTGELFF.

The rearrangement uses TRBV6-5 and TRBJ1-1, with unresolved D. Germline CDR1 reads MNHEY; CDR2 reads SVGAGI. This CDR3 has 15 residues. Trimming stripped 3 bases from V and 4 bases from J, with 15 bases between. CDR3 residues: CASSYFAAGFTEAFF. CDR3 DNA: TGTGCCAGCAGTTATTTCGCGGCAGGCTTCACTGAAGCTTTCTTT.

The V call is TRBV19, the J call TRBJ1-1, with D perhaps matching TRBD1 (6 bases). CDR3 length equals 12 residues. Germline-derived CDR1 and CDR2 are LNHDA and SQIVND (reference sequence). V was shortened by 8 bases and J by 5 bases, with 12 bases between the two germline ends. In DNA form, the CDR3 reads TGTGCCAGTGAAGGGGGTTGGACTGAAGCTTTCTTT. It specifies CASEGGWTEAFF.

The J gene is TRBJ2-2, the V gene TRBV6-1, with D perhaps TRBD2 (5 bases). The germline V gene has CDR1 MNHNS and CDR2 SASEGT. Trimming left V 4 bases short and J 7 bases short, with 13 bases between. The CDR3 consists of 14 residues. The CDR3 DNA follows: TGTGCCAGCAGTGGTGACATTCGGGGCGGGGAGCTGTTTTTT. This codes for CASSGDIRGGELFF.

The V gene is TRBV6-5, the J gene TRBJ1-1, with 8 nucleotides matching TRBD1. The germline V gene encodes CDR1 MNHEY and CDR2 SVGAGI. The CDR3 length is 13 residues. The trim removed 5 bases at V and 3 bases at J, leaving 2 bases unmatched. The CDR3 spells CASSPGGDTEAFF. The CDR3 DNA is TGTGCCAGCAGTCCAGGGGGCGACACTGAAGCTTTCTTT.

The V and J genes are TRBV7-9 and TRBJ2-1; D unresolved. Germline V lookup: CDR1 SEHNR, CDR2 FQNEAQ (reference sequence). This CDR3 has 14 residues. The ends were cut back, 1 base at V and 3 bases at J, with 7 bases in the middle. CDR3 nucleotides: TGTGCCAGCAGCTTAGAGGAGAACTACAATGAGCAGTTCTTC. It is translated as CASSLEENYNEQFF.

This chain joins TRBV7-6 and TRBJ2-3; 10 bases match TRBD1. The J segment lost 8 bases and the V segment lost 3 bases, leaving 8 bases of the junction unmatched. CDR3 size: 15 residues. Per the germline V gene, CDR1 is SGHVS and CDR2 is FNYEAQ. DNA for the CDR3: TGTGCCAGCAGCTTTGAGGACAGGGGGGGACTTACGCAGTATTTT. This sequence encodes CASSFEDRGGLTQYF. The full variable domain, completed using reference TRBV7-6 and TRBJ2-3, is GAGVSQSPRYKVTKRGQDVALRCDPISGHVSLYWYRQALGQGPEFLTYFNYEAQQDKSGLPNDRFSAERPEGSISTLTIQRTEQRDSAMYRCASSFEDRGGLTQYFGPGTRLTVL.

The chain joins TRBV7-6 to TRBJ2-1; TRBD1 agrees at 10 bases. Trimming removed 5 bases from V and 5 bases from J; junction bases left unmatched: 6. The CDR3 has 15 amino acids. Germline values: CDR1 SGHVS, CDR2 FNYEAQ. CDR3 DNA: TGTGCCAGCAGCCAGACAGGGGGCGCGCACAATGAGCAGTTCTTC. Its protein is CASSQTGGAHNEQFF.

The gene calls are TRBV27 and TRBJ1-5, with a possible D match to TRBD1 (5 bases). Germline V gene lookup returns CDR1 MNHEY and CDR2 SMNVEV (reference sequence). The ends were cut back, 4 bases at V and 5 bases at J, with 21 bases in the middle. This CDR3 is 17 amino acids long. CDR3: CASSSGARFIRDQPQHF. CDR3 coding DNA: TGTGCCAGCAGTTCCGGGGCCCGCTTTATTAGGGATCAGCCCCAGCATTTT.

This chain links TRBV5-1 with TRBJ2-5; TRBD2 matches at 11 bases. Germline trimming cut 5 bases from V and 4 bases from J; bases unmatched to any gene: 4. The germline V gene encodes CDR1 SGHRS and CDR2 YFSETQ. The CDR3 runs to 14 residues. This CDR3 reads CASSFTSGRETQYF. The CDR3 DNA follows: TGCGCCAGCAGTTTCACTAGCGGGAGAGAGACCCAGTACTTC.

This sequence joins TRBV5-1 and TRBJ2-2, with a weak D call TRBD1 (5 bases). This CDR3 has 15 amino acids. Germline V lookup: CDR1 SGHRS, CDR2 YFSETQ. V lost 1 base and J 2 bases, leaving 9 bases between the germline ends. This chain's CDR3 is CASSLLGLNTGELFF. Written as DNA, the CDR3 is TGCGCCAGCAGCTTGTTGGGGCTAAACACCGGGGAGCTGTTTTTT.

This sequence joins TRBV11-2 and TRBJ2-1, with TRBD2 as a possible D gene (5 bases). The V gene's germline CDR1 is SGHAT and CDR2 FQNNGV. The CDR3 runs to 16 residues. Trimming shortened V by 3 bases and J by 9 bases, and 21 bases separated the two germline ends. In nucleotides, the CDR3 is TGTGCCAGCAGCTTCTCTGCTAGCCAGACCTTGGGTGAGCAGTTCTTC. It translates to CASSFSASQTLGEQFF.

The chain has TRBV29-1 and TRBJ2-7, with 7 bases lining up with TRBD1. Looked up from germline, CDR1 is SQVTM and CDR2 is ANQGSEA. CDR3 length equals 12 residues. Trimming cost V 6 bases and J 3 bases; bases outside gene matches: 5. The CDR3 protein is CSVLRDSYEQYF. The CDR3 nucleotides are TGCAGCGTCCTACGGGACAGCTACGAGCAGTACTTC.

V and J are TRBV7-2 and TRBJ1-2; D gene ambiguous. The CDR3 runs to 11 residues. Germline values: CDR1 SGHTA, CDR2 FQGNSA. Trimming shortened V by 8 bases and J by 8 bases, and 12 bases separated the two germline ends. This chain's CDR3 is CASVFSNGYTF. For the CDR3, the DNA is TGTGCCAGCGTGTTTTCAAACGGCTACACCTTC.

The sample holds a few counts of this clone. The V gene is TRBV23-1, the J gene TRBJ2-5; D not resolved. TRBV23-1 is given ORF status, its function remaining uncertain. There are 13 residues in the CDR3. The V end lost 3 bases, the J end lost 3 bases, and 8 bases lay between the germline ends. The CDR3 nucleotides are TGCGCCAGCAGTCATCTTCATAAAGAGACCCAGTACTTC. Translated: CASSHLHKETQYF.

The rearrangement uses TRBV18 and TRBJ1-2; 9 bases are a match to TRBD1. Germline CDR1 is KGHSH and CDR2 is LQKENI. CDR3 length equals 14 residues. Unmatched junction bases numbered 8, after V lost 7 bases and J lost 5 bases. The CDR3 reads CASLPGQGTYGYTF. CDR3 DNA sequence: TGTGCCAGCTTACCGGGACAGGGCACGTATGGCTACACCTTC.

This chain uses TRBV5-1 with TRBJ2-2; tentative D call: TRBD1 (6 bases). Between the trimmed V and J ends, which lost 4 bases and 1 base, there was a span of 14 bases. The CDR3 is 16 amino acids. Germline-derived CDR1 and CDR2 are SGHRS and YFSETQ. CDR3 sequence (DNA): TGCGCCAGCAGCCTAGGACAGCTTGTGAACACCGGGGAGCTGTTTTTT. Amino acid sequence: CASSLGQLVNTGELFF.

This clone was recorded once. The V gene is TRBV7-8, the J gene TRBJ2-7, with a possible D match to TRBD2 (5 bases). Germline lookup yields CDR1 SGHVS and CDR2 FQNEAQ. This CDR3 has 14 amino acids. Trimming left V 3 bases short and J 7 bases short, with 16 bases between. The CDR3 coding sequence is TGTGCCAGCAGCTTTGGGAGCCCCGTCCGGGAGCAGTACTTC. It is translated as CASSFGSPVREQYF.

The V call is TRBV7-2, the J call TRBJ2-5; the match to TRBD2 covers 12 bases. The CDR3 is made up of 16 amino acids. Germline CDR1 reads SGHTA; CDR2 reads FQGNSA. After removal of 5 bases from V and 5 bases from J, the junction contained 9 bases not matched to a gene. CDR3 amino acids: CASSPLAGGPGETQYF. DNA for the CDR3: TGTGCCAGCAGCCCTCTAGCGGGAGGGCCGGGGGAGACCCAGTACTTC.

The chain recombines TRBV2 with TRBJ2-5, with TRBD1 matching 9 bases. The CDR3 loop spans 15 amino acids. Germline V gene lookup returns CDR1 SNHLY and CDR2 FYNNEI. The V segment lost 6 bases and the J segment 1 base; nucleotides outside the gene matches: 6. The CDR3 loop reads CASRADRGGQETQYF. CDR3 bases: TGTGCCAGCAGAGCGGACAGGGGAGGCCAAGAGACCCAGTACTTC.

The chain carries TRBV7-9 and TRBJ2-5; 7 bases align to TRBD1. After removal of 4 bases from V and 0 bases from J, the junction contained 5 bases not matched to a gene. This CDR3 has 15 amino acids. Per germline, CDR1 SEHNR and CDR2 FQNEAQ (reference sequence). CDR3 protein: CASSSGQLYQETQYF. In DNA form, the CDR3 reads TGTGCCAGCAGCTCGGGACAGCTGTACCAAGAGACCCAGTACTTC.

The rearrangement uses TRBV18 and TRBJ2-2, with 11 nucleotides matching TRBD2. CDR3 length equals 17 residues. Germline CDR1 reads KGHSH; CDR2 reads LQKENI. V trimming: 4 bases; J trimming: 2 bases; junction bases outside the gene matches: 6. As DNA, the CDR3 is TGTGCCAGCTCACGTGGGACTAGCGGAAGAAACACCGGGGAGCTGTTTTTT. Protein sequence: CASSRGTSGRNTGELFF.